This T cell receptor (beta chain) originates from a study of T cells in Graves' hyperthyroidism and ophthalmopathy. Regarding this clonotype: Its antigen is currently unknown.

V was pared by 4 bases and J by 4 bases, with 8 bases of the junction left unmatched. This CDR3 spans 14 amino acids. Germline V gene data show CDR1 as DFQATT and CDR2 as SNEGSKA (reference sequence). Amplification of TCR beta CDR3 regions was performed using RNA transcripts as template. HTBI primers were employed in a first-round RT-PCR of the TCR CDR3. Using its own MiXCR run on the multiplex PCR reads, TCRdb lists one record per CDR3 protein. The top ten hold roughly 30% of the sample, which has hundreds of thousands of distinct CDR3 sequences, around 20% seen once. Uncontrolled infection, other autoimmune disease, pregnancy or lactation led to exclusion. Whole-study findings and limits: A model of 13 V-J pairs discriminated ophthalmopathy from stable hyperthyroidism. The majority of expanded thyroid clonotypes above 0.001 also appeared in blood. Onset of ophthalmopathy came a median approximately 6.9 months after the model predicted it.

The V call is TRBV20-1, the J call TRBJ2-3, with 7 bases aligning to TRBD2. The source is a man younger than 45 with Graves' ophthalmopathy. The specimen was blood. This chain's CDR3 is CSAILREKSDTQYF. The CDR3 DNA reads as TGCAGTGCTATCCTGCGGGAGAAGTCAGATACGCAGTATTTT.